Listed below are T cell receptor beta chains from one sample, sequenced in a study of spatial heterogeneity in lung cancer. TCRdb re-called the 5' RACE reads through MiXCR, storing one row per CDR3 protein. This table has some 120,000 distinct CDR3 sequences, 12% appearing once. Sequencing was performed on PBMCs, taken at follow-up. These TCRs come from a male donor with early-stage non-small cell lung cancer. CDR3s include the opening cysteine and the closing phenylalanine or tryptophan. The order of the fields is CDR3 DNA, CDR3 protein, D gene, clone size, CDR3 length, J gene, V gene. The D gene is left open where the match is weak. Expanded clones are given a class, and other clones once, few, many or no size at all.

cdr3_nt: TGTGCCACCAGTGATACGTTTGACCACGAGCAGTACTTC
cdr3_aa: CATSDTFDHEQYF
d_call: NA
clone_size: many
cdr3_length: 13
j_call: TRBJ2-7
v_call: TRBV24-1

cdr3_nt: TGTGCCACTTACGCGTCAGGGGGCATGAGCACAGATACGCAGTATTTT
cdr3_aa: CATYASGGMSTDTQYF
d_call: TRBD1
clone_size: few
cdr3_length: 16
j_call: TRBJ2-3
v_call: TRBV19

cdr3_nt: TGTGCCAGCAGCACCTCTAGCGGGGGGAGCAATGAGCAGTTCTTC
cdr3_aa: CASSTSSGGSNEQFF
d_call: TRBD2
clone_size: many
cdr3_length: 15
j_call: TRBJ2-1
v_call: TRBV7-3

cdr3_nt: TGCAGTGCTAGACTTCAGAGTATGGGGGAGCCCCAGCATTTT
cdr3_aa: CSARLQSMGEPQHF
d_call: NA
clone_size: many
cdr3_length: 14
j_call: TRBJ1-5
v_call: TRBV20-1

cdr3_nt: TGTGCCAGCAGCTCTTTGACACAGTCGCTCTACGAGCAGTACTTC
cdr3_aa: CASSSLTQSLYEQYF
d_call: NA
clone_size: many
cdr3_length: 15
j_call: TRBJ2-7
v_call: TRBV6-5

cdr3_nt: TGTGCCAGCAGCTGGTCCAATAGCAATCAGCCCCAGCATTTT
cdr3_aa: CASSWSNSNQPQHF
d_call: NA
clone_size: NA
cdr3_length: 14
j_call: TRBJ1-5
v_call: TRBV7-2

cdr3_nt: TGCGCCAGCAGCTTTGACAGGTCCTACGAGCAGTACTTC
cdr3_aa: CASSFDRSYEQYF
d_call: NA
clone_size: NA
cdr3_length: 13
j_call: TRBJ2-7
v_call: TRBV5-1

cdr3_nt: TGTGCCAGCTCACCGCGAGCAATTTACACCGGGGAGCTGTTTTTT
cdr3_aa: CASSPRAIYTGELFF
d_call: NA
clone_size: NA
cdr3_length: 15
j_call: TRBJ2-2
v_call: TRBV18

cdr3_nt: TGCAGTGCTAGGGGAGGACGAACAGATACGCAGTATTTT
cdr3_aa: CSARGGRTDTQYF
d_call: NA
clone_size: many
cdr3_length: 13
j_call: TRBJ2-3
v_call: TRBV20-1

cdr3_nt: TGTGCCAGCAGTGACTTACCGGGGGGCCCGAACACCGGGGAGCTGTTTTTT
cdr3_aa: CASSDLPGGPNTGELFF
d_call: NA
clone_size: NA
cdr3_length: 17
j_call: TRBJ2-2
v_call: TRBV9

cdr3_nt: TGTGCCAGCAGTCCCCGACAGGGAGGGGGCAATAGCGGCAATCAGCCCCAGCATTTT
cdr3_aa: CASSPRQGGGNSGNQPQHF
d_call: TRBD1
clone_size: NA
cdr3_length: 19
j_call: TRBJ1-5
v_call: TRBV6-1

cdr3_nt: TGTGCCAGCAGTGACACAACAGTCTCCTACGAGCAGTACTTC
cdr3_aa: CASSDTTVSYEQYF
d_call: NA
clone_size: NA
cdr3_length: 14
j_call: TRBJ2-7
v_call: TRBV6-2/TRBV6-3

cdr3_nt: TGCAGTGCTAGTCGCGACAGTGGTAACACCGGGGAGCTGTTTTTT
cdr3_aa: CSASRDSGNTGELFF
d_call: NA
clone_size: few
cdr3_length: 15
j_call: TRBJ2-2
v_call: TRBV20-1

cdr3_nt: TGCAGCGTTGCTAGCGGGGGGTTGAGCTCCTACAATGAGCAGTTCTTC
cdr3_aa: CSVASGGLSSYNEQFF
d_call: TRBD2
clone_size: many
cdr3_length: 16
j_call: TRBJ2-1
v_call: TRBV29-1

cdr3_nt: TGTGCCAGCAGCTTGGCTCAGGGGACGACCCCCCGCTACGAGCAGTACTTC
cdr3_aa: CASSLAQGTTPRYEQYF
d_call: NA
clone_size: few
cdr3_length: 17
j_call: TRBJ2-7
v_call: TRBV5-4

cdr3_nt: TGCAGCGTTGAGGCAGGGACAGTGGGAGATACGCAGTATTTT
cdr3_aa: CSVEAGTVGDTQYF
d_call: TRBD1
clone_size: many
cdr3_length: 14
j_call: TRBJ2-3
v_call: TRBV29-1

cdr3_nt: TGTGCCTGGAGTGTACGTGGGACAACGCATGGCTACACCTTC
cdr3_aa: CAWSVRGTTHGYTF
d_call: NA
clone_size: NA
cdr3_length: 14
j_call: TRBJ1-2
v_call: TRBV30

cdr3_nt: TGTGCCAGCAGCCAAGATCACGCGCCCAAGGGGGATACGCAGTATTTT
cdr3_aa: CASSQDHAPKGDTQYF
d_call: NA
clone_size: NA
cdr3_length: 16
j_call: TRBJ2-3
v_call: TRBV4-2

cdr3_nt: TGTGCCAGCACCCTAAGAGGGACAGGGTGGACCGGGGAGCTGTTTTTT
cdr3_aa: CASTLRGTGWTGELFF
d_call: TRBD1
clone_size: few
cdr3_length: 16
j_call: TRBJ2-2
v_call: TRBV6-2/TRBV6-3

cdr3_nt: TGCAGTGCTAGAAGGGGGGCTACTAACTATGGCTACACCTTC
cdr3_aa: CSARRGATNYGYTF
d_call: NA
clone_size: NA
cdr3_length: 14
j_call: TRBJ1-2
v_call: TRBV20-1

cdr3_nt: TGCGCCAGCAGCCAAGATCACCTCTCCGGGACTAATGAAAAACTGTTTTTT
cdr3_aa: CASSQDHLSGTNEKLFF
d_call: NA
clone_size: few
cdr3_length: 17
j_call: TRBJ1-4
v_call: TRBV4-1

cdr3_nt: TGTGCCAGCACCGGGACGGAAGGGTCGAGGAACACTGAAGCTTTCTTC
cdr3_aa: CASTGTEGSRNTEAFF
d_call: NA
clone_size: NA
cdr3_length: 16
j_call: TRBJ1-1
v_call: TRBV28

cdr3_nt: TGCGCCAGCAGCCCAACCGGGAACTTTAATGAAAAACTGTTTTTT
cdr3_aa: CASSPTGNFNEKLFF
d_call: NA
clone_size: many
cdr3_length: 15
j_call: TRBJ1-4
v_call: TRBV5-1

cdr3_nt: TGTGCCAGCAGTCGCTCCCGCGGGGGTAACAATGAGCAGTTCTTC
cdr3_aa: CASSRSRGGNNEQFF
d_call: TRBD2
clone_size: many
cdr3_length: 15
j_call: TRBJ2-1
v_call: TRBV6-2/TRBV6-3

cdr3_nt: TGCGCCAGCAGATCGGTCCAGGGGGCAATTGAAAAACTGTTTTTT
cdr3_aa: CASRSVQGAIEKLFF
d_call: TRBD1
clone_size: few
cdr3_length: 15
j_call: TRBJ1-4
v_call: TRBV5-1

cdr3_nt: TGCGCCAGCAGCCAAGGACCGGCCAGATCCCACGGGGAGCTGTTTTTT
cdr3_aa: CASSQGPARSHGELFF
d_call: NA
clone_size: NA
cdr3_length: 16
j_call: TRBJ2-2
v_call: TRBV4-1

cdr3_nt: TGTGCCAGCGGGAAGAACGGACAGGAGGCTGAAGCTTTCTTT
cdr3_aa: CASGKNGQEAEAFF
d_call: TRBD1
clone_size: many
cdr3_length: 14
j_call: TRBJ1-1
v_call: TRBV3-1

cdr3_nt: TGTGCCAGCTCACCAGGGAGTGGGGGTTACAATGAGCAGTTCTTC
cdr3_aa: CASSPGSGGYNEQFF
d_call: NA
clone_size: few
cdr3_length: 15
j_call: TRBJ2-1
v_call: TRBV18

cdr3_nt: TGCAGTGCTAGAGAGCGCAACTCCTACAATGAGCAGTTCTTC
cdr3_aa: CSARERNSYNEQFF
d_call: NA
clone_size: few
cdr3_length: 14
j_call: TRBJ2-1
v_call: TRBV20-1

cdr3_nt: TGCAGTGCCGGACAGGGCTCCAACTCGGATACGCAGTATTTT
cdr3_aa: CSAGQGSNSDTQYF
d_call: TRBD1
clone_size: few
cdr3_length: 14
j_call: TRBJ2-3
v_call: TRBV20-1

cdr3_nt: TGTGCCAGTAGTATCTCCGTGGGACAGGGCTACGAGCAGTACTTC
cdr3_aa: CASSISVGQGYEQYF
d_call: TRBD1
clone_size: NA
cdr3_length: 15
j_call: TRBJ2-7
v_call: TRBV19

cdr3_nt: TGTGCCAGCAGCCTCCTCCCGTCAGGGATTAATGAAAAACTGTTTTTT
cdr3_aa: CASSLLPSGINEKLFF
d_call: NA
clone_size: few
cdr3_length: 16
j_call: TRBJ1-4
v_call: TRBV7-6

cdr3_nt: TGTGCCAGTAGTATCACTTCCCCGACGCGCAATGAGCAGTTCTTC
cdr3_aa: CASSITSPTRNEQFF
d_call: NA
clone_size: NA
cdr3_length: 15
j_call: TRBJ2-1
v_call: TRBV19

cdr3_nt: TGTGCCAGCAGTGAGGATGGCTACACCTTC
cdr3_aa: CASSEDGYTF
d_call: NA
clone_size: few
cdr3_length: 10
j_call: TRBJ1-2
v_call: TRBV2

cdr3_nt: TGTGCCTGTGGAGCGGTGGGGGGAGCTCTATACAATGAGCAGTTCTTC
cdr3_aa: CACGAVGGALYNEQFF
d_call: NA
clone_size: NA
cdr3_length: 16
j_call: TRBJ2-1
v_call: TRBV30

cdr3_nt: TGTGCCAGCAGCCGATACGCGAACACCGGGGAGCTGTTTTTT
cdr3_aa: CASSRYANTGELFF
d_call: NA
clone_size: few
cdr3_length: 14
j_call: TRBJ2-2
v_call: TRBV7-6

cdr3_nt: TGTGCCAGCAGCCTAGGGGCTCAAGAGACCCAGTACTTC
cdr3_aa: CASSLGAQETQYF
d_call: NA
clone_size: few
cdr3_length: 13
j_call: TRBJ2-5
v_call: TRBV28

cdr3_nt: TGTGCCAGTACAGGGGGCAATGAGCAGTTCTTC
cdr3_aa: CASTGGNEQFF
d_call: TRBD1
clone_size: few
cdr3_length: 11
j_call: TRBJ2-1
v_call: TRBV2

cdr3_nt: TGCAGTGCTAGGCACTTTCGACGGGAGACCCAGTACTTC
cdr3_aa: CSARHFRRETQYF
d_call: NA
clone_size: NA
cdr3_length: 13
j_call: TRBJ2-5
v_call: TRBV20-1

cdr3_nt: TGTGCCAGTAGTGGCAGACAGGGCCTGGGAGAGACCCAGTACTTC
cdr3_aa: CASSGRQGLGETQYF
d_call: TRBD1
clone_size: few
cdr3_length: 15
j_call: TRBJ2-5
v_call: TRBV19

cdr3_nt: TGCAGCGTTGAGGGACGTAGGGCAGAGACCCAGTACTTC
cdr3_aa: CSVEGRRAETQYF
d_call: NA
clone_size: many
cdr3_length: 13
j_call: TRBJ2-5
v_call: TRBV29-1

cdr3_nt: TGTGCCAGCAGCTCCAAGACAGGGATTCTTTATGAGCAGTACTTC
cdr3_aa: CASSSKTGILYEQYF
d_call: TRBD1
clone_size: many
cdr3_length: 15
j_call: TRBJ2-7
v_call: TRBV11-2

cdr3_nt: TGTGCCATCAGGCCAGGGGATGGCCAGCCCCAGCATTTT
cdr3_aa: CAIRPGDGQPQHF
d_call: NA
clone_size: many
cdr3_length: 13
j_call: TRBJ1-5
v_call: TRBV10-3

cdr3_nt: TGCAGCGTTGGGGGGGACAGCAACAATGAGCAGTTCTTC
cdr3_aa: CSVGGDSNNEQFF
d_call: NA
clone_size: few
cdr3_length: 13
j_call: TRBJ2-1
v_call: TRBV29-1

cdr3_nt: TGCGCCAGCAGCCAAGTTCCCCAGGAGGACGCTGAAGCTTTCTTT
cdr3_aa: CASSQVPQEDAEAFF
d_call: NA
clone_size: NA
cdr3_length: 15
j_call: TRBJ1-1
v_call: TRBV4-3

cdr3_nt: TGTGCCAGCAGCTTATTCTCGGCTAGAGTTTCCTACGAGCAGTACTTC
cdr3_aa: CASSLFSARVSYEQYF
d_call: NA
clone_size: many
cdr3_length: 16
j_call: TRBJ2-7
v_call: TRBV7-2

cdr3_nt: TGTGCCAGCAGCCTCCAGGGGTCCGGCGGCACAGATACGCAGTATTTT
cdr3_aa: CASSLQGSGGTDTQYF
d_call: NA
clone_size: NA
cdr3_length: 16
j_call: TRBJ2-3
v_call: TRBV7-3

cdr3_nt: TGCAGTGCTAGAGATCAGGGACAGGGACGAACCGGGGAGCTGTTTTTT
cdr3_aa: CSARDQGQGRTGELFF
d_call: TRBD1
clone_size: many
cdr3_length: 16
j_call: TRBJ2-2
v_call: TRBV20-1

cdr3_nt: TGCGCCAGCAGCCAAGATCCGTACAATGAGCAGTTCTTC
cdr3_aa: CASSQDPYNEQFF
d_call: NA
clone_size: medium-sized
cdr3_length: 13
j_call: TRBJ2-1
v_call: TRBV4-1

cdr3_nt: TGTGCCAGCAGCCAGACAGGGTTCGCCTATAATTCACCCCTCCACTTT
cdr3_aa: CASSQTGFAYNSPLHF
d_call: TRBD1
clone_size: NA
cdr3_length: 16
j_call: TRBJ1-6
v_call: TRBV14

cdr3_nt: TGTGCCAGCTCTCTCGAACTGGGCGAGCAGTACTTC
cdr3_aa: CASSLELGEQYF
d_call: NA
clone_size: NA
cdr3_length: 12
j_call: TRBJ2-7
v_call: TRBV12-3/TRBV12-4

cdr3_nt: TGTGCCAGCAGCCAAGATGCGGGACAGGGGGCTTGGCCCCAGCATTTT
cdr3_aa: CASSQDAGQGAWPQHF
d_call: TRBD1
clone_size: few
cdr3_length: 16
j_call: TRBJ1-5
v_call: TRBV3-1

cdr3_nt: TGTGCCAGCAGCCCGCGGTGGCAGAGCAATCAGCCCCAGCATTTT
cdr3_aa: CASSPRWQSNQPQHF
d_call: NA
clone_size: NA
cdr3_length: 15
j_call: TRBJ1-5
v_call: TRBV7-8